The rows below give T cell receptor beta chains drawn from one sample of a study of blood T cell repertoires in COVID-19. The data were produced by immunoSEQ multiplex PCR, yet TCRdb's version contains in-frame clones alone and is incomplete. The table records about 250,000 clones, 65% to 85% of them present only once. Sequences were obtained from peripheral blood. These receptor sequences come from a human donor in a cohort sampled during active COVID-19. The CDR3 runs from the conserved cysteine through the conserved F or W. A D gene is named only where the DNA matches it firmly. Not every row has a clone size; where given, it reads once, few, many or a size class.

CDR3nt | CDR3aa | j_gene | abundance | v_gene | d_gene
TGTGCCAGCAGTTGGTACAGGGGATATGAAAAACTGTTTTTT | CASSWYRGYEKLFF | TRBJ1-4 | - | TRBV6-2/TRBV6-3 | TRBD1
TGTGCCAGCACCGGGGGATCTGCTAACTATGGCTACACCTTC | CASTGGSANYGYTF | TRBJ1-2 | - | TRBV6-5 | -
TGTGCCAGCAGCGGTAGCGGGGGGGCTTCGACCGGGGAGCTGTTTTTT | CASSGSGGASTGELFF | TRBJ2-2 | - | TRBV9 | TRBD2
TGTGCCAGCAGCCGTCTAGCGGGAGTCAATTCCGGGGAGCTGTTTTTT | CASSRLAGVNSGELFF | TRBJ2-2 | - | TRBV3-1/TRBV3-2 | TRBD2
TGTGCCAGCAGCCAAGCGGGGGGCTCCTACGAGCAGTACTTC | CASSQAGGSYEQYF | TRBJ2-7 | - | TRBV3-1/TRBV3-2 | TRBD2
TGTGCCAGCAGCTTCCGGACAGGGGTTCCCTCCGGCAATCAGCCCCAGCATTTT | CASSFRTGVPSGNQPQHF | TRBJ1-5 | - | TRBV5-8 | TRBD1
TGTGCCAGCAGCCAAGAAGCCAGGGTGAACACCATATATTTT | CASSQEARVNTIYF | TRBJ1-3 | - | TRBV3-1/TRBV3-2 | -
TGTGCCACTCCGGGACTTCAAGGAGGCGAGCAGTTCTTC | CATPGLQGGEQFF | TRBJ2-1 | - | TRBV28 | -
TGTGCCAGCAGCTTAGATCCGGGATCGGCATCACCCCTCCACTTT | CASSLDPGSASPLHF | TRBJ1-6 | - | TRBV11-2 | -
TGTGCCAGCAGTTTTCCCTATTCACCCCTCCACTTT | CASSFPYSPLHF | TRBJ1-6 | - | TRBV12-3/TRBV12-4 | -
TGTGCCAGCTCACCACCCAGCAGGGCTGCCGAGCAGTACTTC | CASSPPSRAAEQYF | TRBJ2-7 | - | TRBV18 | -
TGTGCCAGCAGCCCGAGAGCGGGGGCCAGGAGCTCCTACGAGCAGTACTTC | CASSPRAGARSSYEQYF | TRBJ2-7 | - | TRBV7-2 | TRBD2
TGTGCCAGTAGGGAGACAGGGGAGCCAGATACGCAGTATTTT | CASRETGEPDTQYF | TRBJ2-3 | - | TRBV19 | TRBD1
TGTGCCAGCAGCCTCGACAGTTCCGATTACGAGCAGTACTTC | CASSLDSSDYEQYF | TRBJ2-7 | - | TRBV7-9 | -
TGTGCCAGTAGGCTCAGGGCTGGAAACACCATATATTTT | CASRLRAGNTIYF | TRBJ1-3 | - | TRBV19 | -
TGCAGCGTTGAAGGCCAGGGCGGCAATGAGCAGTTCTTC | CSVEGQGGNEQFF | TRBJ2-1 | - | TRBV29-1 | -
TGCAGCGTTTTCGGGATCGCTGAAGCTTTCTTT | CSVFGIAEAFF | TRBJ1-1 | - | TRBV29-1 | -
TGTGCCAGCAGTTTGACAGGGGAGTGGACTGAAGCTTTCTTT | CASSLTGEWTEAFF | TRBJ1-1 | - | TRBV2 | TRBD1
TGTGCCAGCAACGGGGGGCGGTTACGGGAGTACTTC | CASNGGRLREYF | TRBJ2-5 | - | TRBV5-8 | -
TGTGCCAGCAGCCGACAGGGGGCAGAGACCCAGTACTTC | CASSRQGAETQYF | TRBJ2-5 | - | TRBV6-2/TRBV6-3 | TRBD1
TGTGCCAGCAGCCTCCGGGAAGAGACCCAGTACTTC | CASSLREETQYF | TRBJ2-5 | once | TRBV12-3/TRBV12-4 | -
TGTGCCAGCTCGGACCAGCAGGGGGCTGCCAAAAACATTCAGTACTTC | CASSDQQGAAKNIQYF | TRBJ2-4 | - | TRBV18 | TRBD1
TGCGCCAGCAGCCCCCACAGGGATGTGTCTGGGGCCAACGTCCTGACTTTC | CASSPHRDVSGANVLTF | TRBJ2-6 | once | TRBV5-1 | -
TGTGCCAGCAGTTACGGGCGGGGGGGCCCGAATGAGCAGTTCTTC | CASSYGRGGPNEQFF | TRBJ2-1 | many | TRBV6-5 | TRBD2
TGTGCCAGTAGTATACAGGGCTACGAGCAGTACTTC | CASSIQGYEQYF | TRBJ2-7 | - | TRBV19 | -
TGTGCCAGCAGCTTAGAGGCCAGGGAAGCTTTCTTT | CASSLEAREAFF | TRBJ1-1 | once | TRBV13 | -
TGTGCCAGCAGGGTCAGGGAGGAGAGCACCTTC | CASRVREESTF | TRBJ1-2 | few | TRBV4-2 | -
TGTGCCAGCAGTAACTCAGGACAATTTAGCACAGATACGCAGTATTTT | CASSNSGQFSTDTQYF | TRBJ2-3 | few | TRBV6-2/TRBV6-3 | -
TGTGCCAGCAGCTTGCCGCAGGTACAGAAAGAGACCCAGTACTTC | CASSLPQVQKETQYF | TRBJ2-5 | - | TRBV7-9 | -
TGTGCCAGCAGCTTGGCCGTCAGGGGTGCCAGGGATACGCAGTATTTT | CASSLAVRGARDTQYF | TRBJ2-3 | - | TRBV5-4 | -
TGTGCCAGCAGGGCGACTAGCGGGGGTGATCATGAGCAGTTCTTC | CASRATSGGDHEQFF | TRBJ2-1 | - | TRBV2 | TRBD2
TGTGCCAGCAGTTACCCGACCGGGACAGGGGTATACGAGCAGTACTTC | CASSYPTGTGVYEQYF | TRBJ2-7 | - | TRBV6-6 | TRBD1
TGTGCCAGCTCACCCGGAGACAGTCTTGAAGCTTTCTTT | CASSPGDSLEAFF | TRBJ1-1 | once | TRBV18 | -
TGTGCCAGCAGTCAGACAGGGCTGGGCACTGAAGCTTTCTTT | CASSQTGLGTEAFF | TRBJ1-1 | - | TRBV6-4 | TRBD1
TGCGCCAGCTCGGCAGGCGGGGGAAACACCATATATTTT | CASSAGGGNTIYF | TRBJ1-3 | few | TRBV10-1 | -
TGTGCCAGTACCCACCGGGACAGGGAGTCAAATGAGCAGTTCTTC | CASTHRDRESNEQFF | TRBJ2-1 | - | TRBV19 | TRBD1
TGTGCCAGCAGCGTAGGAGGTTCGCCGGGGTTTGAGACCCAGTACTTC | CASSVGGSPGFETQYF | TRBJ2-5 | - | TRBV9 | -